The next 30 T cell receptor beta chains were all read from a single sample in a study of blood T cell repertoires in COVID-19. Assay: immunoSEQ multiplex PCR; the TCRdb copy retains only in-frame clones and omits some. The sample contains under 400,000 clones, about 88% of which appear only once. Source material: PBMCs or T cells enriched from blood (not recorded which). These receptors all come from a woman aged 30 to 39 who had been exposed to COVID-19.

DNA of the CDR3: TGTGCCAGCAGCGTCGGAAACAGGGGCGGCACAGATACGCAGTATTTT. This gives the protein CASSVGNRGGTDTQYF. The chain has TRBV9 and TRBJ2-3; 7 bases map to TRBD1. J gave up 1 base and V 2 bases, and 7 bases lay outside the gene matches. The CDR3 is 16 residues long. Germline CDR1 and CDR2: SGDLS and YYNGEE. The whole variable domain, remainder taken from reference TRBV9 and TRBJ2-3, is DSGVTQTPKHLITATGQRVTLRCSPRSGDLSVYWYQQSLDQGLQFLIQYYNGEERAKGNILERFSAQQFPDLHSELNLSSLELGDSALYFCASSVGNRGGTDTQYFGPGTRLTVL.

V is TRBV10-1 and J is TRBJ2-7; D perhaps matches TRBD2 (5 bases). Germline V gene data show CDR1 as WNHNN and CDR2 as SYGVQD (reference sequence). V was clipped by 6 bases and J by 3 bases, with 18 bases between them. The CDR3 runs 15 residues. CDR3 sequence (DNA): TGCGCCAGCAGCGCCGGGAAAGGTGGTCACTACGAGCAGTACTTC. Protein: CASSAGKGGHYEQYF.

This clone appeared once. The chain couples TRBV5-1 to TRBJ1-1; no firm D call. V was shortened by 6 bases and J by 4 bases, with 22 bases between the two germline ends. Germline V gene lookup returns CDR1 SGHRS and CDR2 YFSETQ. The CDR3 runs 16 residues. The CDR3 bases are TGCGCCAGCAACTCCCCACGTTTGGGTGGGCGCACTGAAGCTTTCTTT. Encoded protein: CASNSPRLGGRTEAFF. Supplemented by reference TRBV5-1 and TRBJ1-1, the full variable domain reads KAGVTQTPRYLIKTRGQQVTLSCSPISGHRSVSWYQQTPGQGLQFLFEYFSETQRNKGNFPGRFSGRQFSNSRSEMNVSTLELGDSALYLCASNSPRLGGRTEAFFGQGTRLTVV.

This clone appeared a few times. V and J are TRBV7-9 and TRBJ2-1; 8 bases map to TRBD2. The CDR3 has 13 amino acids. Germline assignment: CDR1 SEHNR and CDR2 FQNEAQ (reference sequence). V trimming: 5 bases; J trimming: 10 bases; junction bases outside the gene matches: 7. CDR3 sequence reads: CASSDGLAREQFF. The CDR3 nucleotides are TGTGCCAGCAGCGACGGACTAGCCCGGGAGCAGTTCTTC.

V is TRBV24-1 and J is TRBJ1-3; D is uncertain. V gave up 4 bases and J gave up 4 bases, with 19 bases separating them. The germline CDR1 and CDR2 sequences are KGHDR and SFDVKD. CDR3 length: 17 residues. The CDR3: CATSEGGGKRPGNTIYF. The CDR3 nucleotides are TGTGCCACCAGTGAAGGTGGAGGGAAGCGGCCGGGAAACACCATATATTTT.

The chain is built from TRBV19 and TRBJ2-1; perhaps TRBD2 as D (6 bases). Per germline, CDR1 LNHDA and CDR2 SQIVND (reference sequence). The length of the CDR3 is 13 residues. V was clipped by 7 bases and J by 9 bases, with 16 bases between them. CDR3 amino acids: CASKKGPGGEQFF. The DNA of the CDR3 is TGTGCCAGTAAGAAGGGACCCGGGGGTGAGCAGTTCTTC. Full variable domain (outside the CDR3, taken from reference TRBV19 and TRBJ2-1): DGGITQSPKYLFRKEGQNVTLSCEQNLNHDAMYWYRQDPGQGLRLIYYSQIVNDFQKGDIAEGYSVSREKKESFPLTVTSAQKNPTAFYLCASKKGPGGEQFFGPGTRLTVL.

The chain combines TRBV9 with TRBJ1-1, with a tentative D call TRBD1 (5 bases). V lost 4 bases and J 0 bases, leaving 13 bases between the germline ends. This CDR3 is 15 amino acids long. Germline V lookup: CDR1 SGDLS, CDR2 YYNGEE. CDR3 nucleotides: TGTGCCAGCAGCTCAGGGTCCAAGCTGAACACTGAAGCTTTCTTT. Protein: CASSSGSKLNTEAFF. The variable domain in full, with the rest retrieved from reference TRBV9 and TRBJ1-1, is DSGVTQTPKHLITATGQRVTLRCSPRSGDLSVYWYQQSLDQGLQFLIQYYNGEERAKGNILERFSAQQFPDLHSELNLSSLELGDSALYFCASSSGSKLNTEAFFGQGTRLTVV.

In its sample, this clone was seen once. V and J are TRBV7-6 and TRBJ1-5; the match to TRBD1 covers 7 bases. Trimming removed 1 base from V and 1 base from J; junction bases left unmatched: 4. The CDR3 is 16 residues long. Germline V lookup: CDR1 SGHVS, CDR2 FNYEAQ. The CDR3 DNA sequence: TGTGCCAGCAGCTTAGTTCCGACAGGGAGCAATCAGCCCCAGCATTTT. Protein sequence: CASSLVPTGSNQPQHF.

This chain connects TRBV6-2 or TRBV6-3 to TRBJ2-1; a possible D gene is TRBD2 (6 bases). Germline V gene data show CDR1 as MNHEY and CDR2 as SVGEGT. Deletions cut 4 bases from V and 7 bases from J, with 11 bases between. This CDR3 has 13 residues. The CDR3: CASSSGTHNEQFF. CDR3 DNA: TGTGCCAGCAGTTCCGGGACTCATAATGAGCAGTTCTTC.

The genes are TRBV21-1 and TRBJ2-3; the table's TRBD2 call for D was not verified on the DNA. TRBV21-1 is shown as a pseudogene. This CDR3 region has 18 residues. This chain's CDR3 is CASSIGTSGSGFTDTQYF. The CDR3 DNA reads TGTGCCAGCAGCATTGGGACTAGCGGGAGCGGGTTCACAGATACGCAGTATTTT.

The chain combines TRBV5-1 with TRBJ2-1; 12 positions agree with TRBD2. V gave up 6 bases and J gave up 8 bases; unmatched junction bases: 6. Germline loops: CDR1 SGHRS, CDR2 YFSETQ. This CDR3 contains 14 residues. The CDR3 DNA follows: TGCGCCAGCATAGGCCTAGCGGGAGGGGATGAGCAGTTCTTC. Translating it yields CASIGLAGGDEQFF.

V is TRBV5-4 and J is TRBJ2-5, with 7 bases lining up with TRBD2. J gave up 7 bases and V 4 bases, and 10 bases lay outside the gene matches. CDR3 length: 14 residues. Germline V gene data show CDR1 as SGHNT and CDR2 as YYREEE (reference sequence). In DNA form, the CDR3 reads TGTGCCAGCAGCCGGAATTCGGGGGAGGGGACCCAGTACTTC. Protein sequence: CASSRNSGEGTQYF.

The J gene is TRBJ2-1, the V gene TRBV28; TRBD2 matches 8 bases. The trim removed 4 bases at V and 4 bases at J, leaving 6 bases unmatched. The CDR3 is 15 amino acids. The germline V gene encodes CDR1 MDHEN and CDR2 SYDVKM. The CDR3 here is CASSSPGLGYNEQFF. For the CDR3, the DNA is TGTGCCAGCAGTTCACCGGGACTAGGATACAATGAGCAGTTCTTC.

CDR3 nucleotides: TGTGCCACCAGCAGTCGTCCCCTAGGAGGAACCGGGGCCAACGTCCTGACTTTC. Translated: CATSSRPLGGTGANVLTF. The genes are TRBV15 and TRBJ2-6; TRBD2 is a possible D gene (5 bases). The V and J ends lost 3 bases and 4 bases respectively, with 19 bases between them. The germline gives CDR1 LNHNV, CDR2 YYDKDF (reference sequence). The CDR3 totals 18 residues.

In nucleotides, the CDR3 is TGTGCCAGCTCAGAGAGGGCGCTCGAAGCTTTCTTT. As protein: CASSERALEAFF. V usage is TRBV12-3 or TRBV12-4 and J usage is TRBJ1-1; D uncertain. The length of the CDR3 is 12 residues. V lost 8 bases and J lost 8, with 15 bases in between.

The chain carries TRBV28 and TRBJ2-3, with D unresolved. V dropped 3 bases and J dropped 2 bases, with 15 bases sitting between them. This CDR3 is built from 16 residues. CDR1 MDHEN and CDR2 SYDVKM come from the germline V gene. The chain's CDR3 is CASSFGQIADTDTQYF. The CDR3, as DNA: TGTGCCAGCAGTTTCGGTCAAATCGCGGACACAGATACGCAGTATTTT.

The chain couples TRBV3-1 (or the pseudogene TRBV3-2) to TRBJ1-5; D is unresolved. The germline gives CDR1 LGHDT, CDR2 YNNKEL (reference sequence). Trimming cost V 1 base and J 1 base, with 8 bases left between them. The length of the CDR3 is 15 residues. In DNA, the CDR3 is TGTGCCAGCAGCCAAGGGGCAGCAAGCAATCAGCCCCAGCATTTT. As protein: CASSQGAASNQPQHF.

For the CDR3, the DNA is TGTGCCAGCAGCCAAGAGGGGACACGGATAACTAACTATGGCTACACCTTC. This codes for CASSQEGTRITNYGYTF. The V and J genes are TRBV4-2 and TRBJ1-2; tentatively, D is TRBD1 (6 bases). Trimming left V 0 bases short and J 0 bases short, with 14 bases between. The CDR3 runs to 17 residues. Germline CDR1 reads LGHNA; CDR2 reads YNFKEQ.

V usage is TRBV5-8 and J usage is TRBJ2-7; D uncertain. The CDR3 has 14 amino acids. V shed 4 bases and J shed 0 bases, with 11 bases lying between them. Germline V CDR1 and CDR2: SGHTS, YDEGEE. The CDR3: CASSPLLASYEQYF. The CDR3 DNA is TGTGCCAGCAGCCCTTTATTAGCCTCCTACGAGCAGTACTTC.

V is TRBV9 and J is TRBJ1-2; D remains ambiguous. The CDR3 totals 17 residues. The V gene's germline CDR1 is SGDLS and CDR2 YYNGEE. Trimming took off 6 bases at V and 4 bases at J, with 25 bases between the two ends. The CDR3 coding sequence is TGTGCCAGCACCGAAACGTCCCGACCAGGCAGCTTCTATGGCTACACCTTC. It specifies CASTETSRPGSFYGYTF. The variable domain in full, completed from reference TRBV9 and TRBJ1-2, reads DSGVTQTPKHLITATGQRVTLRCSPRSGDLSVYWYQQSLDQGLQFLIQYYNGEERAKGNILERFSAQQFPDLHSELNLSSLELGDSALYFCASTETSRPGSFYGYTFGSGTRLTVV.

This clone was seen just once. The genes are TRBV3-1 (or the pseudogene TRBV3-2) and TRBJ2-7, with a weak D call TRBD2 (5 bases). Germline CDR1 is LGHDT and CDR2 is YNNKEL (reference sequence). The CDR3 contains 12 residues. Between the trimmed V and J ends, which lost 8 bases and 0 bases, there was a span of 8 bases. The CDR3 sequence: CASQDSSYEQYF. Written as DNA, the CDR3 is TGTGCCAGCCAGGACTCCTCCTACGAGCAGTACTTC.

The chain joins TRBV5-6 to TRBJ2-7; a possible D gene is TRBD2 (6 bases). The CDR3 consists of 12 residues. Trimming cost V 4 bases and J 7 bases, with 12 bases left between them. CDR1 is SGHDT and CDR2 is YYEEEE in the germline V gene. In nucleotides, the CDR3 is TGTGCCAGCAGCCCGGTAGGAGGGGAGCAGTACTTC. It codes for CASSPVGGEQYF. The full variable domain, in which reference TRBV5-6 and TRBJ2-7 provide the parts outside the CDR3, is DAGVTQSPTHLIKTRGQQVTLRCSPKSGHDTVSWYQQALGQGPQFIFQYYEEEERQRGNFPDRFSGHQFPNYSSELNVNALLLGDSALYLCASSPVGGEQYFGPGTRLTVT.

The chain recombines TRBV9 with TRBJ2-1, with 7 bases lining up with TRBD2. The CDR3 totals 15 residues. The ends lost 0 bases at V and 9 bases at J; junction bases unmatched: 9. From germline, CDR1 is SGDLS and CDR2 YYNGEE. This CDR3 reads CASSVALGGSGEQFF. Here the CDR3 DNA reads TGTGCCAGCAGCGTAGCTTTGGGAGGGAGCGGTGAGCAGTTCTTC.

This chain connects TRBV5-4 to TRBJ1-2; the match to TRBD1 covers 9 bases. The CDR3 is 14 amino acids. Per the germline V gene, CDR1 is SGHNT and CDR2 is YYREEE (reference sequence). After removal of 4 bases from V and 8 bases from J, the junction contained 9 bases not matched to a gene. The CDR3 spells CASSPDRGVRGYTF. In nucleotides, the CDR3 is TGTGCCAGCAGCCCGGACAGGGGAGTAAGGGGCTACACCTTC.

The chain carries TRBV27 and TRBJ1-1; D might be TRBD1 (5 bases). CDR1 MNHEY and CDR2 SMNVEV come from the germline V gene (reference sequence). The ends were cut back, 9 bases at V and 4 bases at J, with 18 bases in the middle. CDR3 size: 14 residues. CDR3 nucleotides: TGTGCCAGTGGTTTATCTCCAGGGCTCACTGAAGCTTTCTTT. Its protein is CASGLSPGLTEAFF.

CDR3 in DNA: TGTGCCAGCAGTTACGACAGATATAGCAATCAGCCCCAGCATTTT. It yields the protein CASSYDRYSNQPQHF. This chain uses TRBV6-5 with TRBJ1-5; tentative D call: TRBD1 (5 bases). The CDR3 covers 15 residues. Per germline, CDR1 MNHEY and CDR2 SVGAGI. The V gene lost 2 bases and the J gene lost 0 bases, with 8 bases spanning the gap.

The chain links TRBV7-8 to TRBJ2-7; 7 bases line up with TRBD2. V was pared by 3 bases and J by 2 bases, with 10 bases of the junction left unmatched. Germline-derived CDR1 and CDR2 are SGHVS and FQNEAQ. This CDR3 is built from 16 residues. The CDR3 region is CASSFGFGTKTYEQYF. CDR3 nucleotide sequence: TGTGCCAGCAGCTTTGGTTTCGGGACTAAAACCTACGAGCAGTACTTC.

The CDR3 DNA sequence: TGTGCCCCGCTCTGGTCGGGGGGGGAAAACACCATATATTTT. Its protein is CAPLWSGGENTIYF. The V call is TRBV15, the J call TRBJ1-3; TRBD1 might be the D (5 bases). The CDR3 has 14 amino acids. Trimming left V 11 bases short and J 6 bases short, with 20 bases between. The germline V gene encodes CDR1 LNHNV and CDR2 YYDKDF (reference sequence).

This chain uses TRBV6-2 or TRBV6-3 with TRBJ2-3; the D gene is possibly TRBD2 (7 bases). With 4 bases removed from V and 4 bases from J, the gap between germline ends came to 18 bases. The CDR3 is made up of 16 amino acids. The germline V gene encodes CDR1 MNHEY and CDR2 SVGEGT. The CDR3 region is CASSLKGEGPSDTQYF. CDR3 DNA sequence: TGTGCCAGCAGTTTAAAGGGGGAGGGCCCATCAGATACGCAGTATTTT.

The rearrangement uses TRBV19 and TRBJ2-4; D is perhaps TRBD1 (6 bases). Deletions cut 7 bases from V and 2 bases from J, with 12 bases between. The length of the CDR3 is 14 residues. CDR1 is LNHDA, CDR2 SQIVND, per germline (reference sequence). The CDR3 coding sequence is TGTGCCAGTACCCCCAGGGGATCCAAAAACATTCAGTACTTC. It is translated as CASTPRGSKNIQYF.